One and the same sample provided the 2 T cell receptor beta chains below, sequenced in a study of CD8 T cells in Susac syndrome. An amount of RNA that ranged from about 0.45 to 1 ug was reverse transcribed with random hexamers. In TCRdb, the immunoSEQ multiplex PCR reads were re-called with MiXCR into one record per CDR3 protein. The data show about 200,000 distinct CDR3 sequences, approximately 95% seen once. The specimen was CD4+ T cells from PBMCs. These receptor sequences come from a human donor in good health.

The genes are TRBV12-3 or TRBV12-4 and TRBJ1-5; TRBD1 agrees at 7 bases. The length of the CDR3 is 15 residues. Losses at the gene ends were 3 bases for V and 5 bases for J; bases not matched to a gene: 7. CDR3 amino acids: CASSLGTVFDQPQHF. CDR3 bases: TGTGCCAGCAGTTTGGGGACAGTTTTCGATCAGCCCCAGCATTTT.

This clonotype was seen once. The J gene is TRBJ2-4, the V gene TRBV5-1, with D perhaps matching TRBD2 (6 bases). Germline V gives CDR1 SGHRS, CDR2 YFSETQ. V dropped 0 bases and J dropped 7 bases, with 14 bases sitting between them. There are 15 residues in the CDR3. CDR3: CASSLGGDSVNIQYF. DNA of the CDR3: TGCGCCAGCAGCTTGGGAGGGGACTCGGTGAACATTCAGTACTTC.